This paragraph covers one TCR beta chain sequence. Its antigen remains unknown. CDR1 is MNHEY and CDR2 is SVGAGI in the germline V gene. This CDR3 has 15 amino acids. V was trimmed by 6 bases and J by 6 bases, leaving 20 bases between them. The data were obtained in a study of cytomegalovirus exposure and HLA in healthy donors. The study's findings and limits: Later work showed greater clonal expansion in HLA-associated TCR beta chains than in equally common others.

The study ran its PCR with 60 Vbeta and 13 Jbeta primers. Method: immunoSEQ multiplex PCR; TCRdb's copy keeps in-frame clones and lacks some. The top ten clones hold 0.24% of a sample with about 120,000 clones, around 80% of them seen once. This TCR came from a man aged 45 to 65 in good health and CMV-seronegative. Sequencing input: PBMCs. The chain carries TRBV6-5 and TRBJ1-1; D call uncertain. DNA of the CDR3: TGTGCCAGCAGCCCTAGAGGGCAGCGGCAACCTGAAGCTTTCTTT. Translated: CASSPRGQRQPEAFF.